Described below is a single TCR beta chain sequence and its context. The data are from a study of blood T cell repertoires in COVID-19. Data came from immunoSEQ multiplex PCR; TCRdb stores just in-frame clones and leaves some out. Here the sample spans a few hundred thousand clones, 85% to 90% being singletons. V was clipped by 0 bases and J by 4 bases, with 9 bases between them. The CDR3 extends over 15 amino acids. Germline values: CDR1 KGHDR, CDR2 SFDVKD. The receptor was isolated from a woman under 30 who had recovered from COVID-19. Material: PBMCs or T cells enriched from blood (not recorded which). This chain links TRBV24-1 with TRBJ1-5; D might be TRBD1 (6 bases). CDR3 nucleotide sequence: TGTGCCACCAGTGATTTGGGGCAGGGGAATCAGCCCCAGCATTTT. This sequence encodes CATSDLGQGNQPQHF.